This T cell receptor (beta chain) was sequenced for a study of post-analysis software for immune sequencing data. Study as a whole: Recorded subtypes: relapsing-remitting, secondary progressive, progressive-relapsing; some patients unannotated. General study results and limits: Normalized Chao1 diversity was significantly reduced in patients versus controls. When patients were compared with controls, five TRBV segments were more frequent, TRBV5-6, TRBV5-1 and TRBV20-1 among them.

On this clonotype: No antigen is known for it.

Trimming shortened V by 5 bases and J by 1 base, and 14 bases separated the two germline ends. CDR1 and CDR2 (germline): SGHTA, FQGNSA. The CDR3 length is 15 residues. Each TCR beta cDNA library carried unique molecular identifiers. The yield from roughly 1 to 10 million T cells was roughly 500,000 cDNA molecules in total. Using its own MiXCR run on the PCR reads, TCRdb lists one record per CDR3 protein. The data contain 650,000 to 850,000 distinct CDR3 sequences, approximately 53% of them singletons. The rearrangement links TRBV7-2 to TRBJ1-1; unclear D gene. This sequence originates from a girl between 5 and 17 years old with multiple sclerosis. The sequencing sample was made of blood. The CDR3 nucleotides are TGTGCCAGCAGCCTAACCGGGCCGCAGAACACTGAAGCTTTCTTT. Translation: CASSLTGPQNTEAFF.